This T cell receptor (beta chain) emerged from a study of CD8+ T cells in alopecia areata (dated by TCRdb to between 2018 and 2020). Looking at the study overall: Treated patients were enrolled in an open-label pilot trial of oral tofacitinib at 5 to 10 mg twice daily for moderate-to-severe alopecia areata. Clonality in the scalp was compared among normal scalp (n=4), patchy alopecia areata scalp (n=8), and alopecia totalis/universalis scalp (n=8). immunoSEQ multiplex PCR using 35 Vbeta forward primers and 13 Jbeta reverse primers was used to amplify TCRbeta CDR3 regions. In treated patients, disease severity was measured using the SALT score, which gives the percentage of scalp surface area affected. The study used high-throughput TCRbeta sequencing to examine T cell clonal expansion in alopecia areata, in both the C3H/HeJ mouse model and human patients. RNA was obtained with the PAXgene miRNA kit for fixed scalp, the miRNeasy kit for PBMCs, and the RNeasy kit for mouse skin. Biopsies were taken from tofacitinib-treated patients at baseline and again at 4 and 24 weeks into treatment, and several of those patients also had a later scalp biopsy. On the human side, TCRbeta sequencing was run on scalp tissue and on sorted CD4+ and CD8+ peripheral blood T cells from healthy controls and from alopecia areata patients with either patchy or totalis/universalis disease. Tofacitinib was administered for 6 to 18 months, and 6 months of follow-up off drug were then conducted to assess delayed response and recurrence. General study outcomes and caveats: Lesional scalp, especially in alopecia totalis/universalis, showed higher clonality and more expanded CD8+ clones than normal scalp, suggesting antigenic drive. Many expanded lesional clones were found to persist in scalp and blood during tofacitinib treatment, and relapse after treatment cessation may be partly explained by this persistence. Tofacitinib significantly lowered scalp clonality and the number of expanded CD8+ clones among the top 100 scalp clones. Because the treated cohort was small and had just a single nonresponder, larger studies are needed to establish links between baseline CD8+ expansion and response. Unlike mouse skin, where gammadelta T cells dominate, normal human skin contains resident alphabeta T cells that get sequenced too, which complicates analysis of the scalp TCR repertoire. Shared TCR sequences between patients were less evident than in mice, which may be partly attributable to HLA diversity in the patient population.

V is trimmed back by 7 bases and J by 5 bases, and the junction contains 17 bases that no gene match accounts for. CDR1 and CDR2 were assigned from the germline V gene (reference sequence) as LNHNV and YYDKDF. There are 17 amino acids in the CDR3, from cysteine to phenylalanine inclusive. The only DNA kept is the CDR3, 51 bases in frame from the first base. The time point label, as the study defines it: 24 weeks on oral tofacitinib. The sample's treatment or condition label is to be understood as: oral pan-JAK inhibitor, 5-10 mg twice daily. From alopecia areata patients, peripheral blood was collected along with lesional scalp punch biopsies. PBMCs were isolated by density centrifugation and stained for CD3, CD4 and CD8, and CD4+ and CD8+ T cells were sorted on a FACSAria. Remarks on this clone: Its antigen specificity is not known. The record has no base qualities; no much larger clone is one base away.

The library was prepared using the immunoSEQ multiplex PCR assay. To provide template for TCR sequencing, every sample had RNA extracted and reverse transcribed into cDNA. First-strand cDNA was synthesized with SuperScript III using a 2:1 mix of oligo-dT and random hexamers. Amplification bias was assessed with a synthetic immune receptor repertoire, and residual bias was removed computationally. In the original analysis: After raw reads were preprocessed to remove errors, the CDR3 was defined following IMGT conventions as running from the conserved cysteine to phenylalanine. Clonality was computed as 1 minus the Shannon entropy, with the entropy normalized by log2 of the number of productive unique TCRs. Scalp TCRbeta sequences were cross-referenced with sorted blood CD4 and CD8 repertoires so that the CD4 or CD8 identity of scalp clones could be inferred. Not all clones reach the TCRdb copy of this immuneACCESS table, which keeps in-frame sequences only. Checked studies attribute under half of the gap to unresolved V genes and leave the rest unexplained. V and J calls and clone size are those listed in that table; D and trimming were worked out from the DNA. In this sample the table shows under 350,000 clones, about 62% of which occur a single time. The ten top clones hold around 1.7% of the sample.

The receptor was isolated from a human donor with alopecia areata. The chain uses TRBV15 and TRBJ1-1; TRBD1 agrees with 9 junctional bases. The sequencing used CD4+ T cells sorted from blood, collected at week 24, from a patient treated with tofacitinib. The nucleotide sequence is TGTGCCACCAACCCCCGGGACAGGGTAATACGACGGACTGAAGCTTTCTTT. This encodes CATNPRDRVIRRTEAFF.